The rows below give T cell receptor beta chains drawn from one sample of a study of cytomegalovirus exposure and HLA in healthy donors. Libraries were prepared by immunoSEQ multiplex PCR; TCRdb keeps only in-frame clonotypes and omits some of them. The sample consists of under 200,000 clones, approximately 81% of them appearing once. The material sequenced was PBMCs. Receptor source: a female donor in good health and CMV-seronegative. CDR3s include the opening cysteine and the closing phenylalanine or tryptophan. D genes are given only for firm matches. The size entry is marked missing in some rows and otherwise reads once, few, many or a size class.

d_call clone_size j_call v_call cdr3_aa cdr3_nt
TRBD2 - TRBJ2-3 TRBV30 CAWSFLGSGGAGTQYF TGTGCCTGGAGTTTCCTGGGAAGCGGGGGGGCTGGTACGCAGTATTTT
TRBD2 - TRBJ2-3 TRBV5-1 CASSLVAAGAGVGTDTQYF TGCGCCAGCAGCTTGGTGGCAGCGGGAGCGGGAGTCGGCACAGATACGCAGTATTTT
- - TRBJ1-5 TRBV4-1 CASSQGGFSGDNQPQHF TGCGCCAGCAGCCAGGGGGGATTTAGTGGGGACAATCAGCCCCAGCATTTT
- - TRBJ2-2 TRBV4-3 CASSQDWATNTGELFF TGCGCCAGCAGCCAAGATTGGGCTACGAACACCGGGGAGCTGTTTTTT
- few TRBJ1-6 TRBV6-5 CASSPGGTLNSPLHF TGTGCCAGCAGCCCCGGCGGGACCCTCAATTCACCCCTCCACTTT
- - TRBJ1-4 TRBV4-1 CASSHETASTNEKLFF TGCGCCAGCAGCCACGAGACAGCCTCAACTAATGAAAAACTGTTTTTT
TRBD2 - TRBJ2-3 TRBV9 CASTSGLATDTQYF TGTGCCAGCACCTCAGGACTAGCAACAGATACGCAGTATTTT
- - TRBJ2-1 TRBV22-1 CPGSAPKLAGSYNEQFF TGTCCTGGGAGCGCGCCGAAACTAGCGGGCTCCTACAATGAGCAGTTCTTC
TRBD2 - TRBJ2-1 TRBV6-6 CASAELAGGPNEQFF TGTGCCAGCGCTGAACTAGCGGGGGGGCCGAATGAGCAGTTCTTC
- - TRBJ2-1 TRBV5-1 CASSLAGGAACPAQFF TGCGCCAGCAGCTTGGCCGGAGGAGCCGCCTGCCCGGCGCAGTTCTTC
- few TRBJ2-7 TRBV30 CAWSKGLGQGYEQYF TGTGCCTGGAGTAAGGGACTGGGGCAGGGCTACGAGCAGTACTTC
- - TRBJ2-3 TRBV4-1 CASMGGLDTDTQYF TGCGCCAGTATGGGGGGGCTCGACACAGATACGCAGTATTTT
- once TRBJ2-5 TRBV19 CASSGSLGGETQYF TGTGCCAGTAGTGGGTCCTTAGGAGGAGAGACCCAGTACTTC
- once TRBJ2-2 TRBV7-3 CASSLAKSTGELFF TGTGCCAGCAGCTTAGCGAAGTCAACCGGGGAGCTGTTTTTT
- - TRBJ2-3 TRBV9 CASSPYGTYTDTQYF TGTGCCAGCAGCCCTTACGGGACATACACAGATACGCAGTATTTT
- - TRBJ1-5 TRBV28 CASSSLGGQPQHF TGTGCCAGCAGTTCGCTCGGCGGCCAGCCCCAGCATTTT
- - TRBJ1-4 TRBV5-1 CASSYTGNEKLFF TGCGCCAGCAGTTATACGGGTAATGAAAAACTGTTTTTT
TRBD2 - TRBJ2-1 TRBV19 CASSIGRGRPADNEQFF TGTGCCAGTAGTATTGGGAGGGGCCGACCCGCCGACAATGAGCAGTTCTTC
TRBD2 - TRBJ2-2 TRBV4-3 CASSQEGTSGRRELFF TGCGCCAGCAGCCAAGAGGGGACTAGCGGGAGGAGGGAGTTGTTTTTT
- - TRBJ2-5 TRBV7-6 CASSSGAGTQYF TGTGCCAGCAGCTCCGGCGCGGGGACCCAGTACTTC
TRBD1 - TRBJ1-2 TRBV6-5 CASSSGGNYGYTF TGTGCCAGCAGTTCAGGGGGCAACTATGGCTACACCTTC
- once TRBJ2-3 TRBV6-1 CASSEKTLSPDTQYF TGTGCCAGCAGTGAGAAGACACTTTCCCCAGATACGCAGTATTTT
TRBD1 once TRBJ2-7 TRBV11-3 CASSPDRADEQYF TGTGCCAGCAGCCCCGACAGGGCAGACGAGCAGTACTTC
- - TRBJ2-1 TRBV4-1 CASSQDPINEQFF TGCGCCAGCAGCCAAGATCCAATCAATGAGCAGTTCTTC
- - TRBJ1-1 TRBV5-1 CASSRTGSSEAFF TGCGCCAGCAGTCGCACAGGATCCTCCGAAGCTTTCTTT
- - TRBJ2-7 TRBV2 CASSWQRSSDEQYF TGTGCCAGCAGTTGGCAGCGCTCCTCTGACGAGCAGTACTTC
- - TRBJ2-5 TRBV7-3 CASSPPDSQETQYF TGTGCCAGCAGCCCGCCGGACAGCCAAGAGACCCAGTACTTC
TRBD2 few TRBJ2-1 TRBV6-5 CASSSSGREGRGQFF TGTGCCAGCAGTTCCTCGGGGCGGGAGGGCCGGGGGCAGTTCTTC
TRBD1 - TRBJ2-2 TRBV5-4 CASSLQGRSNTGELFF TGTGCCAGCAGTTTACAGGGGCGAAGCAACACCGGGGAGCTGTTTTTT
TRBD2 - TRBJ2-1 TRBV4-1 CASSRTSEEQFF TGCGCCAGCAGCCGTACTAGCGAGGAGCAGTTCTTC
TRBD1 - TRBJ2-3 TRBV5-1 CASTWRDRVPHTQYF TGCGCCAGCACTTGGCGGGACAGGGTTCCTCATACGCAGTATTTT
TRBD2 few TRBJ2-5 TRBV4-2 CASSQPTTSGKETQYF TGTGCCAGCAGCCAACCTACAACTAGCGGGAAAGAGACCCAGTACTTC
TRBD2 - TRBJ2-5 TRBV19 CASSISTSGGQETQYF TGTGCCAGTAGTATATCGACTAGCGGGGGGCAAGAGACCCAGTACTTC
TRBD1 few TRBJ2-2 TRBV6-5 CASSLRQGGVGELFF TGTGCCAGCAGTCTCAGACAGGGGGGCGTCGGGGAGCTGTTTTTT
TRBD1 - TRBJ1-4 TRBV7-2 CASSSRQGRDQKLFF TGTGCCAGCAGCTCCAGACAGGGGAGGGACCAAAAACTGTTTTTT
TRBD1 - TRBJ2-7 TRBV27 CASSSTGTATYEQYF TGTGCCAGCAGTTCGACCGGGACAGCCACATACGAGCAGTACTTC
- - TRBJ1-1 TRBV6-5 CASRGLEAEAFF TGTGCCAGCAGGGGACTGGAGGCTGAAGCTTTCTTT
- - TRBJ2-3 TRBV18 CASSPGVRGNTDTQYF TGTGCCAGCTCACCGGGCGTGCGGGGTAACACAGATACGCAGTATTTT
- - TRBJ2-1 TRBV27 CASRGGGGGEQFF TGTGCCAGCAGAGGGGGTGGGGGTGGTGAGCAGTTCTTC
TRBD1 - TRBJ2-7 TRBV18 CASSVTGEQYF TGTGCCAGCTCAGTGACAGGGGAGCAGTACTTC
- - TRBJ2-4 TRBV6-5 CASSYSIGAKNIQYF TGTGCCAGCAGTTACTCGATTGGCGCCAAAAACATTCAGTACTTC
- - TRBJ2-7 TRBV7-9 CASSPTGLGEQYF TGTGCCAGCAGCCCCACAGGGCTGGGGGAGCAGTACTTC
- - TRBJ1-1 TRBV10-3 CAISEFIYTEAFF TGTGCCATCAGTGAGTTCATTTACACTGAAGCTTTCTTT
TRBD1 - TRBJ2-3 TRBV6-7 CASSPGTGTFDTQYF TGTGCCAGCAGCCCCGGGACAGGGACCTTTGATACGCAGTATTTT
- - TRBJ2-1 TRBV2 CASSGGGWVFF TGTGCCAGCAGTGGCGGAGGGTGGGTGTTCTTC
TRBD1 few TRBJ2-1 TRBV11-3 CASSLGQGAINEQFF TGTGCCAGCAGCTTAGGACAGGGGGCGATCAATGAGCAGTTCTTC
- - TRBJ2-5 TRBV11-2 CASSVQGETQYF TGTGCCAGCAGCGTACAGGGAGAGACCCAGTACTTC
- - TRBJ1-2 TRBV18 CASSLGQLYGYTF TGTGCCAGCTCCCTCGGACAGCTCTATGGCTACACCTTC
TRBD2 - TRBJ2-3 TRBV5-1 CASSSRPTSGRTADTQYF TGCGCCAGCAGCTCGCGCCCGACTAGCGGGAGGACCGCAGATACGCAGTATTTT
- - TRBJ2-7 TRBV2 CASSELGGAWEQYF TGTGCCAGCAGTGAATTGGGGGGGGCCTGGGAGCAGTACTTC